Detailed here is one TCR beta chain. The sample belongs to a study of response to subunit inactivated influenza vaccine. TCRdb called the RT-PCR reads again in MiXCR, with one record for every CDR3 protein. This table holds about 800,000 distinct CDR3 sequences, 21% found once. The V end lost 4 bases, the J end lost 8 bases, and 12 bases lay between the germline ends. Germline CDR1 is MGHRA and CDR2 is YSYEKL. The CDR3 runs 14 residues. The source material was PBMCs from blood, sampled 4 to 6 days after vaccination. The clonotype comes from a man aged 45-60 years who received an inactivated influenza vaccine. The V call is TRBV4-1, the J call TRBJ1-6; D gene uncertain. The CDR3 reads CASSRREEDSPLHF. In DNA form, the CDR3 reads TGCGCCAGCAGCCGGAGGGAAGAGGATTCACCCCTCCACTTT.